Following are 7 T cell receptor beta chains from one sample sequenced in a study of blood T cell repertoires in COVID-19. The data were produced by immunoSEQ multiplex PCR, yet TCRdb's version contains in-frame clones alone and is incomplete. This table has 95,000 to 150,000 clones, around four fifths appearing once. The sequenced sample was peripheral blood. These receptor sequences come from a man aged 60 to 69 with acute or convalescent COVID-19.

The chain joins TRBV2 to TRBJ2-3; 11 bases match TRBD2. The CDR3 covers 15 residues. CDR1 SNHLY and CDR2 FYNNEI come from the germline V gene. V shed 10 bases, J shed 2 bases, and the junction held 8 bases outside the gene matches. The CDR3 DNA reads TGTGCCACCTCGACTAGCGGGGCGACCACAGATACGCAGTATTTT. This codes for CATSTSGATTDTQYF.

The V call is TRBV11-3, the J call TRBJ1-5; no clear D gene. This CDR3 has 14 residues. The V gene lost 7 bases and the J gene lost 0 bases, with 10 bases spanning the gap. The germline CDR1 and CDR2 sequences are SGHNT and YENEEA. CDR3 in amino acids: CASIPIVSNQPQHF. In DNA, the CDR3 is TGTGCCAGCATCCCAATAGTTAGCAATCAGCCCCAGCATTTT.

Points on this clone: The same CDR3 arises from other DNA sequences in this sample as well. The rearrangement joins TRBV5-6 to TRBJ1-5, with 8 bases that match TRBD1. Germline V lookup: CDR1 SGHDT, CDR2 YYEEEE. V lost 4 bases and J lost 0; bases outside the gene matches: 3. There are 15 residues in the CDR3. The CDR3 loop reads CASSPGQGSNQPQHF. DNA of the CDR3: TGTGCCAGCAGCCCAGGACAGGGTAGCAATCAGCCCCAGCATTTT.

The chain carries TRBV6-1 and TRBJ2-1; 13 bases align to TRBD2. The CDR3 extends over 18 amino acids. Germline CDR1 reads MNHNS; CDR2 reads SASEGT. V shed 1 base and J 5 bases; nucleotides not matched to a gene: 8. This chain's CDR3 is CASSEGRGLAGPHNEQFF. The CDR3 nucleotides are TGTGCCAGCAGTGAAGGCCGGGGACTAGCGGGGCCTCACAATGAGCAGTTCTTC.

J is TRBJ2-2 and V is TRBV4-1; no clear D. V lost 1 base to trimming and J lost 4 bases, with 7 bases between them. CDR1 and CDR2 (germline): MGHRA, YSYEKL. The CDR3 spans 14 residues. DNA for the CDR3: TGCGCCAGCAGCCAAGTGTGGGCCACCGGGGAGCTGTTTTTT. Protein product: CASSQVWATGELFF.

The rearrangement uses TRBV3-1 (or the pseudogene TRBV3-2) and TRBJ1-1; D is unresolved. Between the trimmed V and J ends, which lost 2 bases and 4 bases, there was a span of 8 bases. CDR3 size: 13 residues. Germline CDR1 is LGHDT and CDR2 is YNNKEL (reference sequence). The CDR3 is CASSQSPGTEAFF. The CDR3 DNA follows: TGTGCCAGCAGCCAATCCCCGGGCACTGAAGCTTTCTTT.

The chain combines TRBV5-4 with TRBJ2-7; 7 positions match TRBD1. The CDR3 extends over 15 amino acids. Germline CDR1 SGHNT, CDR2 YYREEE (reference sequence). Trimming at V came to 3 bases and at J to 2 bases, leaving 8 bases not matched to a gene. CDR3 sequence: CASSSVETGTYEQYF. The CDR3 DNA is TGTGCCAGCAGCTCGGTTGAGACAGGGACCTACGAGCAGTACTTC.